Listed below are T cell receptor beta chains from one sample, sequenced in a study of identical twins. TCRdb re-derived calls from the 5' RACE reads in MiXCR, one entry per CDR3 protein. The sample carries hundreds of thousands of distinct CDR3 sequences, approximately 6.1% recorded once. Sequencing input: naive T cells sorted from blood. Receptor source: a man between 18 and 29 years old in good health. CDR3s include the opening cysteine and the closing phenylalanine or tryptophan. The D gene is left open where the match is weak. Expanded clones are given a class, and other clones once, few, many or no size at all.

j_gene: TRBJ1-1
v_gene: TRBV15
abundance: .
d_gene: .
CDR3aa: CATRYNPHLQTDTEAFF
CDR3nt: TGTGCCACCCGCTACAACCCTCACCTCCAAACGGACACTGAAGCTTTCTTT

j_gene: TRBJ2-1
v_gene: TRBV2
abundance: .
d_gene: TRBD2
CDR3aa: CASSVASGYNEQFF
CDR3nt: TGTGCCAGCAGTGTTGCTAGCGGATACAATGAGCAGTTCTTC

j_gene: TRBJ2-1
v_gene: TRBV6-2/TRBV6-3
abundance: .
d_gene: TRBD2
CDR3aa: CASSYDGTSGGSYNEQFF
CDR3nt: TGTGCCAGCAGTTACGATGGGACTAGCGGGGGTTCCTACAATGAGCAGTTCTTC

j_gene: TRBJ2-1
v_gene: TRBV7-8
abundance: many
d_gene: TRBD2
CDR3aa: CASSPYGTSINEQFF
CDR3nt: TGTGCCAGCAGCCCTTACGGGACTAGCATAAATGAGCAGTTCTTC

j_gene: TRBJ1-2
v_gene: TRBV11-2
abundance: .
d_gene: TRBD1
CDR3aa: CASSLDRSNYGYTF
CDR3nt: TGTGCCAGCAGCTTGGACAGGAGTAACTATGGCTACACCTTC

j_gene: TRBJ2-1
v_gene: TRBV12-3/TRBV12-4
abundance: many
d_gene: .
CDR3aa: CASSRTNRLDNEQFF
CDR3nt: TGTGCCAGCAGTCGGACTAATCGTCTGGACAATGAGCAGTTCTTC

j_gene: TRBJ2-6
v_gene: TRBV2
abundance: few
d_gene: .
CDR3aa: CASNSRSGTSGANVLTF
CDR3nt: TGTGCCAGCAACAGCAGATCCGGGACCTCTGGGGCCAACGTCCTGACTTTC

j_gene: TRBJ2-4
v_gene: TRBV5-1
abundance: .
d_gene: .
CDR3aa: CASSPPSVVGDEAKNIQYF
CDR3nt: TGCGCCAGCAGCCCCCCGAGTGTTGTGGGCGATGAAGCCAAAAACATTCAGTACTTC

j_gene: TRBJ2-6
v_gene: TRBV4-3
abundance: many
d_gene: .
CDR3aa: CASSQVGSGANVLTF
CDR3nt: TGCGCCAGCAGCCAAGTGGGGTCTGGGGCCAACGTCCTGACTTTC

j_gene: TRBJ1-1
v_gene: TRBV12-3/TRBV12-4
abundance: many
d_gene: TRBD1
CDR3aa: CASSLTGGAGTEAFF
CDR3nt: TGTGCCAGCAGTTTGACAGGGGGCGCCGGCACTGAAGCTTTCTTT

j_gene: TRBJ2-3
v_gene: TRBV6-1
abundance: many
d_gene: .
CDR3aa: CASTEGVTDTQYF
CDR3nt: TGTGCCAGCACCGAGGGAGTGACAGATACGCAGTATTTT

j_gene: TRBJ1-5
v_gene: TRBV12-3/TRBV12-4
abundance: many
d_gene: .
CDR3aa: CASSSIEGQPQHF
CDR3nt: TGTGCCAGCAGTTCGATTGAGGGTCAGCCCCAGCATTTT

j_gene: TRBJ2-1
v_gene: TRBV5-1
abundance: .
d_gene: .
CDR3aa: CASSLEAGGEQFF
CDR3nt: TGCGCCAGCAGCTTGGAGGCAGGAGGTGAGCAGTTCTTC

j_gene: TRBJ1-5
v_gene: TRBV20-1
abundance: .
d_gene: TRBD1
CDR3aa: CSAPRDRGNQPQHF
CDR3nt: TGCAGTGCCCCCCGGGACAGGGGAAATCAGCCCCAGCATTTT

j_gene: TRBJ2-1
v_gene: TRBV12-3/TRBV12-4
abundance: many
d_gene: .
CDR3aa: CASRSGLHNEQFF
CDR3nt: TGTGCCAGCAGGTCAGGACTCCACAATGAGCAGTTCTTC

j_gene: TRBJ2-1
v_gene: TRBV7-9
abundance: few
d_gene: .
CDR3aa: CASSSPVSGGIGEQFF
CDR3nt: TGTGCCAGCAGCTCCCCAGTGTCGGGGGGCATTGGTGAGCAGTTCTTC

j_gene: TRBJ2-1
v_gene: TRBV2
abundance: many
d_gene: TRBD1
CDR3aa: CATGQGLRNEQFF
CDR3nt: TGTGCCACGGGACAGGGGCTTAGGAATGAGCAGTTCTTC

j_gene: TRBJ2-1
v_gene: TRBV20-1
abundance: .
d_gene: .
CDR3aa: CSARDRLHNEQFF
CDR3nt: TGCAGTGCTAGAGACCGACTACACAATGAGCAGTTCTTC

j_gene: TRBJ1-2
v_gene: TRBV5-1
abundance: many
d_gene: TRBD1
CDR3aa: CASREGGTDGYTF
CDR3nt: TGCGCCAGCCGGGAAGGGGGCACTGATGGCTACACCTTC

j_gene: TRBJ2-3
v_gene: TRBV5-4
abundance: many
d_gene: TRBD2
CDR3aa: CASRPSGSTDTQYF
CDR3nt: TGTGCCAGCAGGCCTAGCGGGAGTACAGATACGCAGTATTTT

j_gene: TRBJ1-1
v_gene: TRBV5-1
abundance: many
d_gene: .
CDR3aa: CASSPETINTEAFF
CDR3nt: TGCGCCAGCAGCCCCGAGACGATTAACACTGAAGCTTTCTTT

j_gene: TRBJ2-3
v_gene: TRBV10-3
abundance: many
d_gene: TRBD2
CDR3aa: CAIRPSGRRLGTDTQYF
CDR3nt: TGTGCCATCAGGCCTAGCGGGAGGCGCCTAGGCACAGATACGCAGTATTTT

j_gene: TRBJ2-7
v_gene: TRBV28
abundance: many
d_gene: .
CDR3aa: CASSSGAPYEQYF
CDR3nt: TGTGCCAGCAGTTCCGGGGCGCCCTACGAGCAGTACTTC

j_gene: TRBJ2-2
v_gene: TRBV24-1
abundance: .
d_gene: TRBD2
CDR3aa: CATSGAGGITGELFF
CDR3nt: TGTGCCACCAGTGGTGCGGGAGGAATCACCGGGGAGCTGTTTTTT

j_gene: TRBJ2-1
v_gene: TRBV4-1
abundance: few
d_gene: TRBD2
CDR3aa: CASSQGGLAGLYNEQFF
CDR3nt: TGCGCCAGCAGCCAAGGGGGACTAGCGGGACTCTACAATGAGCAGTTCTTC

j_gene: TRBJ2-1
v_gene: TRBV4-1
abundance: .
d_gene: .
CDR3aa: CASSQDLVIRNNEQFF
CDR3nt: TGCGCCAGCAGCCAAGATTTGGTGATTCGGAACAATGAGCAGTTCTTC

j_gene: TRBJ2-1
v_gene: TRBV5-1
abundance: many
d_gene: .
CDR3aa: CASSLRPARGSYNEQFF
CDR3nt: TGCGCCAGCAGCTTACGGCCGGCAAGAGGATCCTACAATGAGCAGTTCTTC

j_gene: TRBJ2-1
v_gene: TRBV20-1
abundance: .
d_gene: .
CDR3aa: CSASVQSRPLINEQFF
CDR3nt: TGCAGTGCTAGCGTCCAGTCCCGGCCCCTCATCAATGAGCAGTTCTTC